The 15 T cell receptor beta chains in this list originate from one sample, sequenced in a study of blood T cell repertoires in COVID-19. Sequenced by immunoSEQ multiplex PCR; TCRdb stores in-frame clones only, minus some. This repertoire shows about 200,000 clones, roughly four fifths found once; its top ten account for 4.5% to 5%. The sample taken for sequencing was PBMCs or T cells enriched from blood (not recorded which). Every receptor here comes from a woman between 50 and 59 years old who had been exposed to COVID-19.

This clone showed up many times. The chain links TRBV14 to TRBJ2-3, with D perhaps TRBD1 (5 bases). Germline V lookup: CDR1 SGHDN, CDR2 FVKESK. This CDR3 comprises 14 residues. V lost 6 bases to trimming and J lost 5 bases, with 15 bases between them. The CDR3 bases are TGTGCCAGCAGTCTGGGGCATTGGGGAGATACGCAGTATTTT. Its protein product is CASSLGHWGDTQYF.

Ten or more counts support this clone. The chain is built from TRBV11-2 and TRBJ1-2; 7 nucleotides match TRBD1. CDR1 SGHAT and CDR2 FQNNGV come from the germline V gene. V trimming: 5 bases; J trimming: 5 bases; junction bases outside the gene matches: 2. The CDR3 consists of 12 residues. The CDR3 region has the DNA TGTGCCAGCAGCCGGACAGGATATGGCTACACCTTC. Protein: CASSRTGYGYTF.

This CDR3 is CASSSRVSYEQYF. For the CDR3, the DNA is TGTGCCAGCAGCTCCCGGGTCTCCTACGAGCAGTACTTC. The chain employs TRBV5-5 and TRBJ2-7; no reliable D call. In germline, CDR1 is SGHKS, CDR2 YYEKEE (reference sequence). Trimming pared 3 bases from V and 0 bases from J, leaving 7 bases between. The CDR3 covers 13 residues.

The chain employs TRBV3-1 (or the pseudogene TRBV3-2) and TRBJ1-2; the match to TRBD1 covers 9 bases. The V segment lost 5 bases and the J segment 2 bases; nucleotides outside the gene matches: 3. Looked up from germline, CDR1 is LGHDT and CDR2 is YNNKEL (reference sequence). This CDR3 contains 14 residues. The CDR3 sequence: CASSAGTGNYGYTF. The DNA for the CDR3 is TGTGCCAGCAGCGCCGGGACAGGGAACTATGGCTACACCTTC.

The chain uses TRBV19 and TRBJ1-1; 7 bases line up with TRBD1. This CDR3 is built from 13 residues. V shed 5 bases, J shed 10 bases, and the junction held 10 bases outside the gene matches. From germline, CDR1 is LNHDA and CDR2 SQIVND (reference sequence). CDR3 sequence: CASSARQGVRAFF. For the CDR3, the DNA is TGTGCCAGTAGTGCACGACAGGGTGTACGAGCTTTCTTT.

The genes are TRBV23-1 and TRBJ2-7; TRBD2 matches 8 bases. TRBV23-1 is an ORF, and what it does is uncertain. V shed 10 bases, J shed 5 bases, and the junction held 22 bases outside the gene matches. This CDR3 spans 17 amino acids. The CDR3 is CAKVRGGTPSTDDEQYF. The CDR3, as DNA: TGCGCCAAGGTCCGGGGGGGAACTCCCTCCACCGACGACGAGCAGTACTTC.

This clone has a handful of counts. The V call is TRBV25-1, the J call TRBJ2-3; D might be TRBD2 (6 bases). Trimming stripped 4 bases from V and 2 bases from J, with 13 bases between. Germline lookup yields CDR1 MGHDK and CDR2 SYGVNS. The CDR3 loop spans 15 amino acids. CDR3 bases: TGTGCCAGCAGTGGAGGTGGGGACTTCACAGATACGCAGTATTTT. Translation: CASSGGGDFTDTQYF.

The chain recombines TRBV7-2 with TRBJ1-5; 10 bases agree with TRBD1. J gave up 5 bases and V 5 bases, and 3 bases lay outside the gene matches. This CDR3 comprises 14 residues. Per the germline V gene, CDR1 is SGHTA and CDR2 is FQGNSA. CDR3 nucleotides: TGTGCCAGCAGCCCGGACAGGGGGGATCAGCCCCAGCATTTT. This translates into CASSPDRGDQPQHF.

This chain connects TRBV15 to TRBJ2-3; TRBD2 agrees at 13 bases. With 1 base clipped from V and 2 bases from J, the junction kept 6 bases outside the gene matches. The CDR3 spans 18 residues. Looked up from germline, CDR1 is LNHNV and CDR2 is YYDKDF (reference sequence). CDR3 DNA: TGTGCCACCAGCAGAGGGACTAGCGGGGGTCCTCTCACAGATACGCAGTATTTT. This gives the protein CATSRGTSGGPLTDTQYF. The variable domain in full, with the rest retrieved from reference TRBV15 and TRBJ2-3, is DAMVIQNPRYQVTQFGKPVTLSCSQTLNHNVMYWYQQKSSQAPKLLFHYYDKDFNNEADTPDNFQSRRPNTSFCFLDIRSPGLGDTAMYLCATSRGTSGGPLTDTQYFGPGTRLTVL.

The V gene is TRBV7-2, the J gene TRBJ1-2, with TRBD1 matching over 8 bases. V trimming: 0 bases; J trimming: 5 bases; junction bases outside the gene matches: 2. This CDR3 contains 14 residues. Germline lookup yields CDR1 SGHTA and CDR2 FQGNSA. The CDR3: CASSLAWTGYGYTF. The CDR3 nucleotides read TGTGCCAGCAGCTTAGCCTGGACAGGGTATGGCTACACCTTC.

V is TRBV18 and J is TRBJ2-1; no definite D call. Trimming pared 6 bases from V and 0 bases from J, leaving 6 bases between. The CDR3 spans 13 residues. Germline CDR1 and CDR2: KGHSH and LQKENI. The CDR3 bases are TGTGCCAGCTCTCGCAGCTCCTACAATGAGCAGTTCTTC. This encodes CASSRSSYNEQFF. The whole variable domain, filled in from reference TRBV18 and TRBJ2-1, reads NAGVMQNPRHLVRRRGQEARLRCSPMKGHSHVYWYRQLPEEGLKFMVYLQKENIIDESGMPKERFSAEFPKEGPSILRIQQVVRGDSAAYFCASSRSSYNEQFFGPGTRLTVL.

This chain joins TRBV3-1 (or the pseudogene TRBV3-2) and TRBJ1-2; 9 bases align to TRBD1. Unmatched junction bases numbered 4, after V lost 0 bases and J lost 5 bases. Germline values: CDR1 LGHDT, CDR2 YNNKEL (reference sequence). The CDR3 has 15 residues. CDR3 residues: CASSQDFGTGYGYTF. The CDR3 DNA reads as TGTGCCAGCAGCCAAGATTTCGGGACAGGGTATGGCTACACCTTC.

The chain employs TRBV9 and TRBJ1-5; 7 positions agree with TRBD1. Germline CDR1 SGDLS, CDR2 YYNGEE. This CDR3 contains 15 residues. V lost 3 bases to trimming and J lost 1 base; unmatched junction nucleotides: 4. The CDR3 region has the DNA TGTGCCAGCAGCGGACAGGGTTTAAGCAATCAGCCCCAGCATTTT. Its translation: CASSGQGLSNQPQHF.

The genes are TRBV28 and TRBJ1-5; D is ambiguous. Germline V gene lookup returns CDR1 MDHEN and CDR2 SYDVKM. Trimming left V 5 bases short and J 8 bases short, with 10 bases between. This CDR3 has 12 amino acids. CDR3 residues: CASSPNREPQHF. The CDR3 DNA sequence: TGTGCCAGCAGTCCCAACCGGGAGCCCCAGCATTTT.

As to this clone: The sample holds other DNA sequences that translate to the same CDR3. This chain uses TRBV7-2 with TRBJ2-2; the D gene is possibly TRBD2 (5 bases). Germline CDR1 reads SGHTA; CDR2 reads FQGNSA. The V gene lost 5 bases and the J gene lost 6 bases, with 7 bases spanning the gap. CDR3 length equals 12 residues. This CDR3 is CASSRGAGELFF. In DNA, the CDR3 is TGTGCCAGCAGCCGGGGAGCCGGGGAGCTGTTTTTT.